The rows below give T cell receptor beta chains drawn from one sample of a study of blood T cells in healthy people across ages. TCRdb passed the 5' RACE reads through MiXCR, listing each CDR3 protein once. The data hold fewer than 950,000 distinct CDR3 sequences, with 53% observed a single time. Sequencing was carried out using blood. The receptors stem from a man older than 75 in good health. CDR3s leave out the opening cysteine and the closing phenylalanine or tryptophan.

V: TRBV6-5
CDR3: ASSSPRPDWVWYNEQF

V: TRBV20-1
CDR3: SARRTLGNTEAF

V: TRBV28
CDR3: ASSLIQEGAYGYT

V: TRBV11-1
CDR3: ASSLVALAGGPGNEQF

V: TRBV7-2
CDR3: ASSLGDVPYEQY

V: TRBV7-9
CDR3: ASSLALAGERYEQY

V: TRBV20-1
CDR3: SARIGSFEQF

V: TRBV7-3
CDR3: ASSLKGAGDIDTQY

V: TRBV20-1
CDR3: SARAPGSGNEQF

V: TRBV5-1
CDR3: ASSAPGLGSTGELF

V: TRBV7-9
CDR3: ASSLEQALSYGYT

V: TRBV20-1
CDR3: SAREGQGINYGYT

V: TRBV7-9
CDR3: ASSTGYYEQY

V: TRBV20-1
CDR3: SASVGRGYEQY

V: TRBV15
CDR3: ATSTGGPAVRAQY

V: TRBV28
CDR3: ASTNSGAGRETQY

V: TRBV7-8
CDR3: ASSLAETGPYEQY

V: TRBV6-5
CDR3: ASSYDGRTHEQF

V: TRBV7-9
CDR3: ASTQPGQSEKLF

V: TRBV12-3/TRBV12-4
CDR3: ASRPGASGLTDTQY

V: TRBV5-1
CDR3: ASSLGTGMGYAY

V: TRBV7-2
CDR3: ASSLVEGGTQY

V: TRBV7-2
CDR3: ASSLEQTRTYEQY

V: TRBV28
CDR3: ASSLERLARGYT

V: TRBV24-1
CDR3: ATSDSDADSYNEQF

V: TRBV27
CDR3: ASSPTFGPSGTDTQY

V: TRBV29-1
CDR3: SAGDSNYGFT

V: TRBV6-5
CDR3: ASSYSPSGGQETQY

V: TRBV29-1
CDR3: SVARGGDYPYNEQF

V: TRBV25-1
CDR3: AGSEFGRERLGYNEQF

V: TRBV2
CDR3: ASSEGLLETQY

V: TRBV29-1
CDR3: SVPGQGARETQY

V: TRBV3-1
CDR3: ASSLEREQF

V: TRBV5-5
CDR3: ASSRGRGEANEKLF

V: TRBV7-9
CDR3: ASSLGLPFNEQF

V: TRBV5-1
CDR3: ASSLSWTGGTYNEQF

V: TRBV25-1
CDR3: ASSSIRMGGELF

V: TRBV5-6
CDR3: ASSPERGSYDEQF

V: TRBV10-3
CDR3: AINADNQETQY

V: TRBV27
CDR3: ATGGRQGQETQY

V: TRBV10-3
CDR3: AITGTGTDTQY

V: TRBV10-3
CDR3: AISEGITGELF

V: TRBV10-3
CDR3: AISDTVLAKNIQY

V: TRBV9
CDR3: ASSGSTGGETQY

V: TRBV2
CDR3: ASSEVGTRGGEQY

V: TRBV20-1
CDR3: SATIDGRQETQY

V: TRBV7-2
CDR3: ASSTYYHQDWETQY

V: TRBV25-1
CDR3: ASTGFNEQY

V: TRBV19
CDR3: ASIPRSGAHQPQH